This entry lists 10 T cell receptor beta chains sequenced from one sample in a study of T cell repertoires in cytomegalovirus infection. TCRdb passed the reads through MiXCR, listing each CDR3 protein once. The sample lists about 400,000 distinct CDR3 sequences, about a third seen once, with around an eighth in the top ten. No cognate antigen is known for these TCRs. The sequenced sample was cultured PBMCs, obtained from culture after CMV antigen stimulation. These receptors all come from a human donor in good health (CMV status not recorded). Some clones in this sample may be carry-over from other donors' samples.

This clonotype occurred many times. This chain connects TRBV7-6 to TRBJ2-5; TRBD2 might be the D (6 bases). Trimming left V 5 bases short and J 5 bases short, with 15 bases between. Germline V gene data show CDR1 as SGHVS and CDR2 as FNYEAQ. CDR3 size: 14 residues. The CDR3 nucleotides read TGTGCCAGCAGCCTAACGGCAGGAGGGGAGACCCAGTACTTC. Its translation is CASSLTAGGETQYF.

This clonotype appeared a few times. The chain carries TRBV28 and TRBJ1-2; the D is unclear. The CDR3 contains 15 residues. V gave up 7 bases and J gave up 4 bases, with 19 bases separating them. Germline V gene data show CDR1 as MDHEN and CDR2 as SYDVKM. CDR3 DNA sequence: TGTGCCAGCACCGAGGAGTGGCGGACTGCCTATGGCTACACCTTC. As protein: CASTEEWRTAYGYTF.

The chain uses TRBV7-9 and TRBJ1-1, with D unclear. The CDR3 consists of 15 residues. Germline V gene lookup returns CDR1 SEHNR and CDR2 FQNEAQ (reference sequence). V was pared by 2 bases and J by 7 bases, with 17 bases between. CDR3 in amino acids: CASSLYNTGQGEAFF. CDR3 bases: TGTGCCAGCAGCTTATACAACACCGGCCAAGGTGAAGCTTTCTTT.

This chain connects TRBV24-1 to TRBJ2-2; D gene unclear. The CDR3 runs to 14 residues. Germline CDR1 is KGHDR and CDR2 is SFDVKD. V dropped 1 base and J dropped 6 bases, with 8 bases sitting between them. The CDR3 coding sequence is TGTGCCACCAGTGATTTTCAAGGGTCCGGGGAGCTGTTTTTT. This gives the protein CATSDFQGSGELFF.

This chain joins TRBV28 and TRBJ2-2; TRBD2 matches 12 bases. Germline lookup yields CDR1 MDHEN and CDR2 SYDVKM. The trim removed 5 bases at V and 5 bases at J, leaving 9 bases unmatched. There are 17 residues in the CDR3. This CDR3 is CASSPRLAGARTGELFF. The CDR3 DNA is TGTGCCAGCAGTCCGAGACTAGCGGGAGCTCGGACCGGGGAGCTGTTTTTT. The full variable domain, its missing parts supplied by reference TRBV28 and TRBJ2-2, is DVKVTQSSRYLVKRTGEKVFLECVQDMDHENMFWYRQDPGLGLRLIYFSYDVKMKEKGDIPEGYSVSREKKERFSLILESASTNQTSMYLCASSPRLAGARTGELFFGEGSRLTVL.

The chain employs TRBV4-1 and TRBJ2-5; tentative D call: TRBD2 (6 bases). Trimming removed 0 bases from V and 2 bases from J, with 10 bases in between. The CDR3 spans 15 residues. CDR1 is MGHRA and CDR2 is YSYEKL in the germline V gene. The DNA for the CDR3 is TGCGCCAGCAGCCAAGATGCGGGGAATCAAGAGACCCAGTACTTC. Protein product: CASSQDAGNQETQYF.

The genes are TRBV7-2 and TRBJ1-4; no definite D call. This CDR3 region has 14 residues. CDR1 and CDR2 from the germline V gene are SGHTA and FQGNSA. V shed 3 bases and J shed 7 bases, with 12 bases lying between them. The CDR3 coding sequence is TGTGCCAGCAGCTTTGCGGAGGGTCTTGAAAAACTGTTTTTT. This translates into CASSFAEGLEKLFF.

This clonotype was counted between two and nine times. CDR3 protein: CASSQATGTSGTDTQYF. DNA of the CDR3: TGTGCCAGCAGCCAAGCTACCGGGACTAGCGGCACAGATACGCAGTATTTT. This rearrangement joins TRBV4-2 to TRBJ2-3; 10 bases are shared with TRBD2. From germline, CDR1 is LGHNA and CDR2 YNFKEQ. The CDR3 runs to 17 residues. The J segment lost 1 base and the V segment lost 1 base, leaving 5 bases of the junction unmatched.

This chain links TRBV7-6 with TRBJ2-6, with D unresolved. Deletions cut 5 bases from V and 2 bases from J, with 16 bases between. Germline CDR1 reads SGHVS; CDR2 reads FNYEAQ. The CDR3 totals 17 residues. Here the CDR3 reads CASSPSRRSAGANVLTF. DNA for the CDR3: TGTGCCAGCAGCCCCTCGCGACGAAGTGCTGGGGCCAACGTCCTGACTTTC. Supplemented by reference TRBV7-6 and TRBJ2-6, the full variable domain reads GAGVSQSPRYKVTKRGQDVALRCDPISGHVSLYWYRQALGQGPEFLTYFNYEAQQDKSGLPNDRFSAERPEGSISTLTIQRTEQRDSAMYRCASSPSRRSAGANVLTFGAGSRLTVL.

The chain carries TRBV29-1 and TRBJ2-1, with 10 bases lining up with TRBD1. Per the germline V gene, CDR1 is SQVTM and CDR2 is ANQGSEA. This CDR3 has 18 amino acids. J lost 5 bases, V lost 6 bases, and 19 bases had no gene match. CDR3 region: CSVDSGQGPGEADNEQFF. Written as DNA, the CDR3 is TGCAGCGTCGATTCGGGACAGGGGCCGGGGGAGGCGGACAATGAGCAGTTCTTC.